Shown below are 16 T cell receptor beta chains from a single sample sequenced in a study of cytomegalovirus exposure and HLA in healthy donors. Amplification used 60 Vbeta primers and 13 Jbeta primers. TCRdb's table, derived via immunoSEQ multiplex PCR, lists solely in-frame clones and lacks some. The table gives about 110,000 clones; the top ten clones make up 0.59% of it. Sequenced input: PBMCs. All receptors derive from a man aged 50 to 60 in good health and CMV-seronegative.

With regard to this clone: This specimen includes other DNA sequences encoding the same CDR3. The chain carries TRBV5-1 and TRBJ2-7; unclear D gene. Germline V gene data show CDR1 as SGHRS and CDR2 as YFSETQ. V was trimmed by 0 bases and J by 2 bases, leaving 9 bases between them. CDR3 length: 14 residues. CDR3 coding DNA: TGCGCCAGCAGCTTGGACGGCAGGACCTACGAGCAGTACTTC. Translated: CASSLDGRTYEQYF.

The chain couples TRBV18 to TRBJ1-1; D might be TRBD1 (6 bases). The CDR3 is 16 amino acids. V lost 0 bases and J 4 bases, leaving 15 bases between the germline ends. Germline V CDR1 and CDR2: KGHSH, LQKENI. The CDR3 loop is CASSPPKTGFGTEAFF. DNA of the CDR3: TGTGCCAGCTCACCACCTAAGACAGGATTCGGCACTGAAGCTTTCTTT.

V is TRBV18 and J is TRBJ1-3; D is unresolved. This CDR3 comprises 15 residues. Trimming removed 3 bases at V and 3 bases at J, with 12 bases between. Germline loops: CDR1 KGHSH, CDR2 LQKENI. The CDR3 DNA is TGTGCCAGCTCACCTCTGCGTTCGGTTGGAAACACCATATATTTT. Translated, it gives CASSPLRSVGNTIYF.

The chain employs TRBV4-1 and TRBJ2-7, with a weak D call TRBD2 (6 bases). The length of the CDR3 is 16 residues. V shed 0 bases and J shed 4 bases, with 16 bases lying between them. CDR1 is MGHRA, CDR2 YSYEKL, per germline. The CDR3 coding sequence is TGCGCCAGCAGCCAAGATGGGGCCGGGACTTTATACGAGCAGTACTTC. This translates into CASSQDGAGTLYEQYF.

The gene calls are TRBV19 and TRBJ1-2; tentative D call: TRBD1 (5 bases). Trimming left V 3 bases short and J 2 bases short, with 10 bases between. Per the germline V gene, CDR1 is LNHDA and CDR2 is SQIVND (reference sequence). The CDR3 is 14 residues long. The DNA for the CDR3 is TGTGCCAGTAGTATGGCGGGGGTCAACTATGGCTACACCTTC. Amino acid sequence: CASSMAGVNYGYTF.

The chain is built from TRBV7-2 and TRBJ2-6, with D maybe TRBD1 (5 bases). V lost 1 base, J lost 8 bases, and 21 bases lay in between. The germline V gene encodes CDR1 SGHTA and CDR2 FQGNSA. The CDR3 runs 18 residues. The CDR3 nucleotides are TGTGCCAGCAGCTTAGAGTCCAGGGTTTTAATTTTGTCCAACGTCCTGACTTTC. Amino acid sequence: CASSLESRVLILSNVLTF.

The rearrangement links TRBV5-4 to TRBJ2-7; 8 nucleotides agree with TRBD1. The V gene's germline CDR1 is SGHNT and CDR2 YYREEE (reference sequence). Trimming at V came to 3 bases and at J to 2 bases, leaving 7 bases not matched to a gene. The CDR3 totals 15 residues. The CDR3 sequence is CASSSRDRKAYEQYF. The CDR3, as DNA: TGTGCCAGCAGCTCCCGGGACAGGAAAGCCTACGAGCAGTACTTC. The full variable domain, rest sourced from reference TRBV5-4 and TRBJ2-7, is ETGVTQSPTHLIKTRGQQVTLRCSSQSGHNTVSWYQQALGQGPQFIFQYYREEENGRGNFPPRFSGLQFPNYSSELNVNALELDDSALYLCASSSRDRKAYEQYFGPGTRLTVT.

This rearrangement joins TRBV5-1 to TRBJ2-5; 11 nucleotides line up with TRBD1. The CDR3 runs to 16 residues. The V gene's germline CDR1 is SGHRS and CDR2 YFSETQ. Trimming removed 7 bases from V and 4 bases from J; junction bases left unmatched: 12. This CDR3 reads CASRSGGTGGGETQYF. The CDR3 nucleotides read TGCGCCAGCCGATCCGGTGGGACAGGGGGAGGAGAGACCCAGTACTTC.

J is TRBJ1-1 and V is TRBV19, with no clear D. Germline CDR1 reads LNHDA; CDR2 reads SQIVND (reference sequence). The CDR3 length is 14 residues. The V end lost 4 bases, the J end lost 8 bases, and 17 bases lay between the germline ends. The chain's CDR3 is CASSTRGSQREAFF. CDR3 DNA sequence: TGTGCCAGTAGTACCCGAGGGAGCCAGCGGGAAGCTTTCTTT.

The chain joins TRBV2 to TRBJ1-5; D is unclear. From germline, CDR1 is SNHLY and CDR2 FYNNEI. This CDR3 spans 14 amino acids. Trimming took off 0 bases at V and 6 bases at J, with 9 bases between the two ends. CDR3 sequence: CASSEAAASQPQHF. The DNA for the CDR3 is TGTGCCAGCAGTGAAGCGGCGGCTAGTCAGCCCCAGCATTTT.

This rearrangement joins TRBV14 to TRBJ2-5; 8 bases are shared with TRBD2. After removal of 0 bases from V and 5 bases from J, the junction contained 5 bases not matched to a gene. This CDR3 spans 15 amino acids. In germline, CDR1 is SGHDN, CDR2 FVKESK. In DNA, the CDR3 is TGTGCCAGCAGCCAAGATATGGCTAGCGGGGAGACCCAGTACTTC. This codes for CASSQDMASGETQYF.

This chain uses TRBV5-6 with TRBJ2-7, with 15 bases aligning to TRBD2. J lost 2 bases, V lost 2 bases, and 2 bases had no gene match. The CDR3 spans 16 residues. CDR1 and CDR2 from the germline V gene are SGHDT and YYEEEE. CDR3 bases: TGTGCCAGCAGCTTCGGACTAGCGGGAGGGCCCTACGAGCAGTACTTC. Its protein product is CASSFGLAGGPYEQYF. Full variable domain (rest looked up from reference TRBV5-6 and TRBJ2-7): DAGVTQSPTHLIKTRGQQVTLRCSPKSGHDTVSWYQQALGQGPQFIFQYYEEEERQRGNFPDRFSGHQFPNYSSELNVNALLLGDSALYLCASSFGLAGGPYEQYFGPGTRLTVT.

The rearrangement uses TRBV7-2 and TRBJ2-5; perhaps TRBD1 as D (6 bases). This CDR3 is built from 15 residues. The ends were cut back, 2 bases at V and 3 bases at J, with 13 bases in the middle. Germline V gene data show CDR1 as SGHTA and CDR2 as FQGNSA. The CDR3 coding sequence is TGTGCCAGCAGCTTACTGGGGACAACTAAAGAGACCCAGTACTTC. Translating it yields CASSLLGTTKETQYF.

This chain connects TRBV10-3 to TRBJ2-1; D ambiguous. Germline CDR1 and CDR2: ENHRY and SYGVKD. CDR3 length: 15 residues. V was pared by 0 bases and J by 0 bases, with 6 bases between. CDR3 loop: CAISESWSSYNEQFF. DNA of the CDR3: TGTGCCATCAGTGAGTCCTGGAGCTCCTACAATGAGCAGTTCTTC.

The rearrangement uses TRBV9 and TRBJ2-5, with D hard to call. The CDR3 runs 13 residues. CDR1 is SGDLS and CDR2 is YYNGEE in the germline V gene. Between the trimmed V and J ends, which lost 2 bases and 5 bases, there was a span of 10 bases. The CDR3: CASSVSNWETQYF. The CDR3 DNA is TGTGCCAGCAGCGTTTCTAACTGGGAGACCCAGTACTTC.

J is TRBJ2-5 and V is TRBV6-5; D gene ambiguous. The CDR3 runs 12 residues. V gave up 6 bases and J gave up 5 bases, with 10 bases separating them. In germline, CDR1 is MNHEY, CDR2 SVGAGI. CDR3 nucleotides: TGTGCCAGCAGCTCCGCGTGGGAGACCCAGTACTTC. Translated: CASSSAWETQYF.